A selection of T cell receptor beta chains follows, all from one sample in a study of cytomegalovirus exposure and HLA in healthy donors. Generated by immunoSEQ multiplex PCR, the TCRdb table keeps only in-frame clones and is missing some. The sample yields 150,000 to 200,000 clones, 84% seen once. Sequencing was performed on PBMCs. The source is a boy between 2 and 10 years old in good health and CMV-seronegative. Each CDR3 is given with its conserved first and last residue. A row's size may be missing; if present it is once, few, many or a size class.

TRBJ1-1 | NA | TRBV11-2 | CASSFYRGRTEAFF
TRBJ2-7 | once | TRBV29-1 | CSVDGTGAYEQYF
TRBJ1-3 | NA | TRBV5-1 | CASSQTPGTVGNTIYF
TRBJ2-1 | once | TRBV7-9 | CASSLALSPSLDNEQFF
TRBJ1-2 | once | TRBV5-1 | CASSLASRGESGYTF
TRBJ1-1 | few | TRBV4-1 | CASTEIGRNTEAFF
TRBJ2-1 | once | TRBV7-7 | CASSLGRGGYNEQFF
TRBJ2-1 | NA | TRBV5-4 | CASSRSSGIEQFF
TRBJ2-2 | NA | TRBV18 | CASSRQGDTGELFF
TRBJ2-5 | NA | TRBV6-5 | CASSYFPDSQETQYF
TRBJ2-7 | once | TRBV5-1 | CASSFDSSYEQYF
TRBJ1-2 | NA | TRBV5-1 | CASSLGQGVGGYTF
TRBJ2-7 | NA | TRBV28 | CASSSPGQGAYEQYF